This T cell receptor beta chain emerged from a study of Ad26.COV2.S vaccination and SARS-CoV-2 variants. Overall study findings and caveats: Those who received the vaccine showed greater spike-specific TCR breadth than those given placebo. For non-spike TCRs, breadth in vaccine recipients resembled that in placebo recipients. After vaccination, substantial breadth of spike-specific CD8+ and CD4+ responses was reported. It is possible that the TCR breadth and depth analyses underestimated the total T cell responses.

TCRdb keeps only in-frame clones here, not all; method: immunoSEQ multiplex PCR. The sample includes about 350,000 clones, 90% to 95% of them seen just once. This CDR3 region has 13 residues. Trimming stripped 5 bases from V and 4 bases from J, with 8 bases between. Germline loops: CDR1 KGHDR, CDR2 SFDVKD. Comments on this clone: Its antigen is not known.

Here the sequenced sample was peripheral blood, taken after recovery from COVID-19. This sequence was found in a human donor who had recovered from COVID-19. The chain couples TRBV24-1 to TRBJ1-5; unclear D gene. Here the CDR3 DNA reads TGTGCCACCAGTGCGACCGGTAATCAGCCCCAGCATTTT. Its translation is CATSATGNQPQHF.